The clone carrying this T cell receptor beta chain was seen more than once but under ten times. Antigen unknown. V shed 5 bases and J 4 bases; nucleotides not matched to a gene: 8. Germline V gene sequence: CDR1 SNHLY, CDR2 FYNNEI. The CDR3 has 15 residues. This sample is drawn from a study of CD8+ T cells in alopecia areata. Study results and caveats: Compared with normal scalp, lesional scalp had higher clonality and more expanded CD8+ clones.

It was cDNA, reverse transcribed from extracted RNA, that served as the sequencing template. Profiling relied on immunoSEQ multiplex PCR, and the TCRdb table lists in-frame clones only, not all of them. The sample lists 30,000 to 35,000 clones, around 50% occurring once. Peripheral blood, together with lesional scalp punch biopsies, was collected from alopecia areata patients. Separation by sorting yielded CD4+ and CD8+ T cells from PBMCs. The sample comprised NKG2D-high CD8+ T cells sorted from blood. The source of this sequence is a human donor with alopecia areata. This chain joins TRBV2 and TRBJ2-3, with TRBD2 matching 8 bases. The CDR3: CASSLSGSMADTQYF. CDR3 in DNA: TGTGCCAGCAGTTTAAGCGGGAGCATGGCAGATACGCAGTATTTT.